Shown below are 32 T cell receptor beta chains from a single sample sequenced in a study of T-cell reconstitution after alpha-beta-depleted transplantation in children. Library preparation (for TCRbeta) was performed with unique molecular identifiers. A single record per CDR3 protein comes from TCRdb applying MiXCR to the PCR reads. The profile covers about 500,000 distinct CDR3 sequences, with 30% to 35% appearing a single time and 2% to 3% taken by the ten largest. Material: PBMCs from the stem cell graft donor, obtained from the stem cell graft. The origin of the receptors is a human donor who donated a stem cell graft to a child with aplastic anemia.

This clonotype was recorded a few times. The V and J genes are TRBV20-1 and TRBJ2-1, with 12 bases aligning to TRBD2. The CDR3 has 19 amino acids. Unmatched junction bases numbered 11, after V lost 0 bases and J lost 2 bases. Per germline, CDR1 DFQATT and CDR2 SNEGSKA (reference sequence). DNA of the CDR3: TGCAGTGCTAGAGATTTACAGACTAGCGGGAGATTCCCCTACAATGAGCAGTTCTTC. Amino acids: CSARDLQTSGRFPYNEQFF.

This clonotype has more than one count but fewer than ten. The rearrangement uses TRBV7-2 and TRBJ2-1; TRBD2 matches 7 bases. Unmatched junction bases numbered 5, after V lost 3 bases and J lost 9 bases. CDR1 SGHTA and CDR2 FQGNSA come from the germline V gene. The CDR3 totals 13 residues. The CDR3 DNA is TGTGCCAGCAGCTTTGCGGGAGCTGGTGAGCAGTTCTTC. This codes for CASSFAGAGEQFF.

This clonotype appeared a few times. J is TRBJ1-1 and V is TRBV7-2; D not certain. The germline V and J ends were trimmed by 2 bases and 0 bases, with 10 bases remaining between them. The length of the CDR3 is 15 residues. The germline gives CDR1 SGHTA, CDR2 FQGNSA. CDR3 bases: TGTGCCAGCAGCTTATCAGGAGGTTTGAACACTGAAGCTTTCTTT. Translation: CASSLSGGLNTEAFF. The whole variable domain, filled in from reference TRBV7-2 and TRBJ1-1, reads GAGVSQSPSNKVTEKGKDVELRCDPISGHTALYWYRQSLGQGLEFLIYFQGNSAPDKSGLPSDRFSAERTGGSVSTLTIQRTQQEDSAVYLCASSLSGGLNTEAFFGQGTRLTVV.

The chain links TRBV12-3 or TRBV12-4 to TRBJ1-1, with D unclear. Trimming removed 6 bases at V and 1 base at J, with 9 bases between. The CDR3 is made up of 13 amino acids. The CDR3, as DNA: TGTGCCAGCAGGAGGACGGAGAACACTGAAGCTTTCTTT. Protein product: CASRRTENTEAFF.

The chain uses TRBV6-2 or TRBV6-3 and TRBJ2-2; TRBD1 agrees at 10 bases. CDR1 and CDR2 from the germline V gene are MNHEY and SVGEGT. This CDR3 region has 21 residues. Trimming removed 0 bases from V and 1 base from J; junction bases left unmatched: 14. Here the CDR3 reads CASSYSDWGTGASWNTGELFF. CDR3 coding DNA: TGTGCCAGCAGTTACTCCGACTGGGGGACAGGGGCCTCGTGGAACACCGGGGAGCTGTTTTTT.

The J gene is TRBJ1-3, the V gene TRBV6-1; 7 bases agree with TRBD1. CDR1 MNHNS and CDR2 SASEGT come from the germline V gene. There are 17 residues in the CDR3. V shed 6 bases, J shed 4 bases, and the junction held 15 bases outside the gene matches. As DNA, the CDR3 is TGTGCCAGCAGACCGACAGGGTTAATACCGGGAGGAAACACCATATATTTT. It specifies CASRPTGLIPGGNTIYF.

The CDR3 loop is CASGPQDLYGYTF. The CDR3 bases are TGTGCTAGTGGTCCACAGGACCTCTATGGCTACACCTTC. This chain links TRBV12-5 with TRBJ1-2; the D gene is possibly TRBD1 (5 bases). CDR3 length: 13 amino acids. Trimming shortened V by 5 bases and J by 4 bases, and 11 bases separated the two germline ends. From germline, CDR1 is LGHNT and CDR2 FRNRAP.

This clonotype has just a few counts. The chain combines TRBV7-2 with TRBJ2-1; 9 bases fit TRBD2. V trimming: 4 bases; J trimming: 6 bases; junction bases outside the gene matches: 10. Germline CDR1 SGHTA, CDR2 FQGNSA. This CDR3 has 16 amino acids. The chain's CDR3 is CASSYSLLAGLNEQFF. CDR3 DNA: TGTGCCAGCAGCTATTCTCTGCTAGCGGGGCTCAATGAGCAGTTCTTC.

The genes are TRBV29-1 and TRBJ2-7; D not resolved. V was clipped by 4 bases and J by 2 bases, with 3 bases between them. The V gene's germline CDR1 is SQVTM and CDR2 ANQGSEA. This CDR3 region has 10 residues. CDR3 bases: TGCAGCGTTGTGGCCTACGAGCAGTACTTC. Protein product: CSVVAYEQYF.

The CDR3 DNA is TGTGCCAGCAGCCTACTAGGATCAGATACGCAGTATTTT. Its protein product is CASSLLGSDTQYF. J is TRBJ2-3 and V is TRBV6-6; tentative D call: TRBD2 (5 bases). This CDR3 contains 13 residues. Germline CDR1 MNHNY, CDR2 SVGAGI (reference sequence). V was trimmed by 6 bases and J by 4 bases, leaving 11 bases between them.

The CDR3 sequence: CASSTTWNTRNHYGYTF. In nucleotides, the CDR3 is TGTGCCAGTAGTACAACTTGGAATACCAGGAATCACTATGGCTACACCTTC. The V gene is TRBV19, the J gene TRBJ1-2; D is ambiguous. V dropped 4 bases and J dropped 3 bases, with 21 bases sitting between them. Germline CDR1 is LNHDA and CDR2 is SQIVND (reference sequence). This CDR3 region has 17 residues.

This clonotype was counted between two and nine times. J is TRBJ2-3 and V is TRBV7-2, with D tentatively TRBD2 (5 bases). Germline CDR1 SGHTA, CDR2 FQGNSA. The CDR3 runs 14 residues. Trimming left V 5 bases short and J 2 bases short, with 11 bases between. The CDR3 here is CASSGESHTDTQYF. The DNA of the CDR3 is TGTGCCAGCAGCGGGGAGTCCCACACAGATACGCAGTATTTT.

V gene TRBV20-1 combines with J gene TRBJ2-7; D tentatively reads TRBD1 or TRBD2 (6 bases each). CDR1 and CDR2 from the germline V gene are DFQATT and SNEGSKA (reference sequence). V shed 6 bases and J shed 5 bases, with 17 bases lying between them. The CDR3 length is 13 residues. The CDR3 sequence: CSAPRGVLHEQYF. In DNA, the CDR3 is TGCAGTGCCCCGAGGGGGGTTCTCCACGAGCAGTACTTC.

This clonotype was seen only once. This chain joins TRBV28 and TRBJ2-3; D call uncertain. The V end was cut by 3 bases, the J end by 6 bases, with 10 bases between. From germline, CDR1 is MDHEN and CDR2 SYDVKM. The CDR3 is 13 amino acids. DNA for the CDR3: TGTGCCAGCAGTTTCCCCCTGTCCGATACGCAGTATTTT. Its translation is CASSFPLSDTQYF.

The V and J genes are TRBV5-1 and TRBJ2-1; either TRBD1 or TRBD2 may supply D (6 bases each). The CDR3 is 16 residues long. Germline V gene data show CDR1 as SGHRS and CDR2 as YFSETQ. Trimming removed 4 bases at V and 8 bases at J, with 22 bases between. As DNA, the CDR3 is TGCGCCAGCAGCCTCCACGGACTAAACGAGGGGGATGAGCAGTTCTTC. Its translation: CASSLHGLNEGDEQFF. The whole variable domain, filled in from reference TRBV5-1 and TRBJ2-1, reads KAGVTQTPRYLIKTRGQQVTLSCSPISGHRSVSWYQQTPGQGLQFLFEYFSETQRNKGNFPGRFSGRQFSNSRSEMNVSTLELGDSALYLCASSLHGLNEGDEQFFGPGTRLTVL.

The chain recombines TRBV29-1 with TRBJ2-5, with D unresolved. CDR3 length equals 12 residues. CDR1 is SQVTM, CDR2 ANQGSEA, per germline. The V end lost 4 bases, the J end lost 1 base, and 7 bases lay between the germline ends. In nucleotides, the CDR3 is TGCAGCGTTGCCCAGATCCAAGAGACCCAGTACTTC. Translated, it gives CSVAQIQETQYF.

The rearrangement links TRBV6-5 to TRBJ2-2; perhaps TRBD2 as D (6 bases). Trimming removed 1 base at V and 5 bases at J, with 8 bases between. CDR1 and CDR2 (germline): MNHEY, SVGAGI. The CDR3 covers 14 residues. The CDR3 here is CASSYYAGTGELFF. The CDR3 region has the DNA TGTGCCAGCAGTTACTACGCGGGGACCGGGGAGCTGTTTTTT.

This clonotype came up a few times. The gene calls are TRBV20-1 and TRBJ1-1, with 7 bases fitting TRBD1. Unmatched junction bases numbered 18, after V lost 1 base and J lost 7 bases. CDR3 length: 17 residues. The germline gives CDR1 DFQATT, CDR2 SNEGSKA (reference sequence). Written as DNA, the CDR3 is TGCAGTGCTAGAGCCCAATCGCCCGGACAGGTCATCCGTGAAGCTTTCTTT. Its protein product is CSARAQSPGQVIREAFF.

The chain links TRBV13 to TRBJ2-2; 11 positions agree with TRBD1. Trimming took 7 bases from V and 5 from J; bases not matched to a gene: 9. The CDR3 extends over 16 amino acids. The germline CDR1 and CDR2 sequences are PRHDT and FYEKMQ (reference sequence). Here the CDR3 reads CASNSGQGARTGELFF. CDR3 nucleotides: TGTGCCAGCAATTCTGGACAGGGGGCGCGGACCGGGGAGCTGTTTTTT.

This clonotype was seen a handful of times. The chain recombines TRBV20-1 with TRBJ2-4; D might be TRBD2 (5 bases). CDR3 length: 15 residues. The germline gives CDR1 DFQATT, CDR2 SNEGSKA (reference sequence). Trimming stripped 4 bases from V and 2 bases from J, with 15 bases between. The CDR3 here is CSANPPGGPKNIQYF. DNA of the CDR3: TGCAGTGCTAATCCGCCCGGAGGTCCCAAAAACATTCAGTACTTC.

V is TRBV12-3 or TRBV12-4 and J is TRBJ2-1, with D possibly called TRBD1 or TRBD2 (5 bases each). CDR3 length: 14 residues. Trimming cost V 4 bases and J 8 bases, with 15 bases left between them. CDR3 nucleotides: TGTGCCAGCAGTTCCGGGGACGCCGGGGATGAGCAGTTCTTC. Protein product: CASSSGDAGDEQFF.

The chain uses TRBV20-1 and TRBJ1-4; D perhaps matches TRBD1 (5 bases). Germline V gene sequence: CDR1 DFQATT, CDR2 SNEGSKA (reference sequence). Trimming stripped 6 bases from V and 7 bases from J, with 27 bases between. This CDR3 has 17 amino acids. The CDR3 region is CSAIDRVGTMRGEKLFF. The CDR3 bases are TGCAGTGCCATAGACCGGGTCGGCACGATGAGGGGTGAAAAACTGTTTTTT.

In this sample, this clonotype turned up a few times. The chain uses TRBV27 and TRBJ1-5; 10 nucleotides line up with TRBD1. The CDR3 contains 17 residues. Germline trimming cut 6 bases from V and 3 bases from J; bases unmatched to any gene: 11. Germline loops: CDR1 MNHEY, CDR2 SMNVEV (reference sequence). CDR3 sequence reads: CASRPGTGVWVNQPQHF. The CDR3 region has the DNA TGTGCCAGCAGGCCAGGGACAGGGGTTTGGGTCAATCAGCCCCAGCATTTT.

V is TRBV28 and J is TRBJ2-5; 7 nucleotides line up with TRBD1. Germline trimming cut 10 bases from V and 2 bases from J; bases unmatched to any gene: 7. This CDR3 is 13 amino acids long. Germline V gene data show CDR1 as MDHEN and CDR2 as SYDVKM. The CDR3 region has the DNA TGTGCCACCTTCGGGACAGCGCAAGAGACCCAGTACTTC. Protein product: CATFGTAQETQYF. Full variable domain (rest looked up from reference TRBV28 and TRBJ2-5): DVKVTQSSRYLVKRTGEKVFLECVQDMDHENMFWYRQDPGLGLRLIYFSYDVKMKEKGDIPEGYSVSREKKERFSLILESASTNQTSMYLCATFGTAQETQYFGPGTRLLVL.

In this sample, this clonotype turned up many times. V usage is TRBV4-3 and J usage is TRBJ1-1; no reliable D call. Germline assignment: CDR1 LGHNA and CDR2 YSLEER. V gave up 0 bases and J gave up 0 bases, with 14 bases separating them. The CDR3 consists of 17 residues. Here the CDR3 DNA reads TGCGCCAGCAGCCAAGATTATAATCCGGTGGTGAACACTGAAGCTTTCTTT. The encoded protein is CASSQDYNPVVNTEAFF.

The chain couples TRBV12-3 or TRBV12-4 to TRBJ1-1, with D possibly matching TRBD1 (6 bases). Trimming stripped 6 bases from V and 3 bases from J, with 14 bases between. The CDR3 length is 14 residues. Written as DNA, the CDR3 is TGTGCCAGCAGCGAACAGGGATCATACACTGAAGCTTTCTTT. Translation: CASSEQGSYTEAFF.

The gene calls are TRBV9 and TRBJ2-4, with D possibly called TRBD1 or TRBD2 (5 bases each). V lost 4 bases to trimming and J lost 3 bases, with 11 bases between them. Germline CDR1 reads SGDLS; CDR2 reads YYNGEE. The length of the CDR3 is 14 residues. The CDR3 protein is CASSFRDDKNIQYF. The CDR3 DNA reads TGTGCCAGCAGCTTCCGGGACGACAAAAACATTCAGTACTTC.

The chain is built from TRBV24-1 and TRBJ1-2, with TRBD1 as a possible D gene (5 bases). Germline V CDR1 and CDR2: KGHDR, SFDVKD. The CDR3 is 13 residues long. V lost 4 bases to trimming and J lost 8 bases, with 13 bases between them. CDR3 residues: CATSEGTGDGYTF. In nucleotides, the CDR3 is TGTGCCACCAGTGAAGGGACCGGGGACGGCTACACCTTC.

The CDR3 DNA follows: TGTGCCAGCAGCCGTAACAGGGGTAGCAATCAGCCCCAGCATTTT. It specifies CASSRNRGSNQPQHF. The chain couples TRBV4-2 to TRBJ1-5; TRBD1 matches at 7 bases. The CDR3 has 15 amino acids. Trimming removed 4 bases from V and 0 bases from J; junction bases left unmatched: 3. The germline V gene encodes CDR1 LGHNA and CDR2 YNFKEQ.

V and J are TRBV5-1 and TRBJ1-4; D ambiguous. Germline V gene data show CDR1 as SGHRS and CDR2 as YFSETQ. Trimming stripped 0 bases from V and 8 bases from J, with 29 bases between. The CDR3 runs to 20 residues. CDR3 DNA: TGCGCCAGCAGCTTGGCCTCGTTGTTCGGCAGCTCGAGAACCTCCGAAAAACTGTTTTTT. This gives the protein CASSLASLFGSSRTSEKLFF.

V is TRBV9 and J is TRBJ2-5; TRBD2 is a possible D gene (6 bases). Germline assignment: CDR1 SGDLS and CDR2 YYNGEE. There are 15 residues in the CDR3. Trimming left V 0 bases short and J 3 bases short, with 12 bases between. CDR3: CASSVGGTAKETQYF. CDR3 nucleotides: TGTGCCAGCAGCGTAGGGGGGACTGCGAAAGAGACCCAGTACTTC.

This clonotype was detected a few times. The V call is TRBV5-1, the J call TRBJ1-2; 8 bases agree with TRBD1. Trimming cost V 4 bases and J 7 bases; bases outside gene matches: 9. CDR1 SGHRS and CDR2 YFSETQ come from the germline V gene. The CDR3 is 14 residues long. CDR3 protein: CASSPVGQGGGYTF. CDR3 coding DNA: TGCGCCAGCAGCCCGGTTGGACAGGGTGGTGGCTACACCTTC.